Listed below are T cell receptor beta chains from one sample, sequenced in a study of shared clonotypes between healthy human individuals. Using immunoSEQ multiplex PCR, the repertoire was profiled, and TCRdb retains in-frame clones only, with some absent. The data show hundreds of thousands of clones, 95% to 97% seen once. Sequencing was carried out using naive CD8+ T cells sorted from blood. All receptors derive from a woman in her 30s in good health. The CDR3 runs from the conserved cysteine through the conserved F or W.

v_gene: TRBV6-5; j_gene: TRBJ1-5; CDR3aa: CASSHNSNQPQHF
v_gene: TRBV7-8; j_gene: TRBJ2-7; CDR3aa: CASSLLGGGGSYEQYF
v_gene: TRBV10-2; j_gene: TRBJ2-1; CDR3aa: CASSEIVEQFF
v_gene: TRBV7-9; j_gene: TRBJ2-3; CDR3aa: CASSGTAPSTDTQYF
v_gene: TRBV27; j_gene: TRBJ2-3; CDR3aa: CASSSHRGGTDTQYF
v_gene: TRBV5-4; j_gene: TRBJ2-7; CDR3aa: CASRRGPTYEQYF
v_gene: TRBV7-8; j_gene: TRBJ2-7; CDR3aa: CASSPSDYFHEQYF
v_gene: TRBV27; j_gene: TRBJ1-1; CDR3aa: CASSLTFRAEAFF
v_gene: TRBV28; j_gene: TRBJ1-1; CDR3aa: CASTFPRQGVTEAFF
v_gene: TRBV10-2; j_gene: TRBJ1-1; CDR3aa: CASTLQGANTEAFF
v_gene: TRBV2; j_gene: TRBJ1-2; CDR3aa: CASTSFEGYGYTF
v_gene: TRBV27; j_gene: TRBJ2-2; CDR3aa: CASSLWTGGGDTGELFF
v_gene: TRBV28; j_gene: TRBJ2-7; CDR3aa: CASSAGTGYEQYF
v_gene: TRBV9; j_gene: TRBJ2-7; CDR3aa: CASSARGGGLYEQYF
v_gene: TRBV11-2; j_gene: TRBJ2-1; CDR3aa: CASSLLFGTSGRGDEQFF
v_gene: TRBV27; j_gene: TRBJ2-7; CDR3aa: CASSFGTGGVEQYF
v_gene: TRBV9; j_gene: TRBJ1-4; CDR3aa: CASSGTGNNEKLFF
v_gene: TRBV6-5; j_gene: TRBJ2-7; CDR3aa: CASSLGELSEQYF
v_gene: TRBV12-2; j_gene: TRBJ2-4; CDR3aa: CARPGLAGPKNIQYF
v_gene: TRBV28; j_gene: TRBJ2-7; CDR3aa: CASSPQESYEQYF
v_gene: TRBV2; j_gene: TRBJ1-1; CDR3aa: CASSDGTSVLAFF